The 15 T cell receptor beta chains below all came from one sample that was sequenced in a study of T cells expressing NK-cell markers. TCRdb re-called the 5' RACE reads, yielding one record per CDR3 amino acid sequence without DNA. The sample totals roughly 180,000 distinct CDR3 sequences. Sample: blood T cells: a sorted CD56 or NKG2C T cell subset, CD4+ or CD8+ T cells, or bulk PBMC T cells (not recorded which). The receptors stem from a woman aged 18 to 75 in good health.

The CDR3 spells CASSGPGQGNYGYTF. This chain joins TRBV25-1 and TRBJ1-2; TCRdb's assignment of TRBD1 cannot be checked, as there is no DNA. CDR1 is MGHDK, CDR2 SYGVNS, per germline. The CDR3 spans 15 residues.

The chain has TRBV2 and TRBJ2-1; the D call of TRBD2 rests on TCRdb alone, since no DNA is present to check it. This CDR3 contains 12 residues. Looked up from germline, CDR1 is SNHLY and CDR2 is FYNNEI. The CDR3 region is CASKLLADEQFF.

This chain uses TRBV10-3 with TRBJ1-2. Germline-derived CDR1 and CDR2 are ENHRY and SYGVKD. The CDR3 is made up of 11 amino acids. CDR3 loop: CAIGKSYGYTF.

The chain has TRBV19 and TRBJ1-2; without DNA, the TCRdb call of TRBD1 cannot be checked. CDR1 is LNHDA and CDR2 is SQIVND in the germline V gene (reference sequence). This CDR3 contains 15 residues. CDR3: CASSISARQGGGYTF.

The rearrangement links TRBV5-4 to TRBJ2-1; as DNA is missing, the TRBD1 call by TCRdb cannot be tested. The CDR3 length is 16 residues. Germline-derived CDR1 and CDR2 are SGHNT and YYREEE (reference sequence). This chain's CDR3 is CASSLSGGGAYNEQFF.

The CDR3 protein is CASSLGAVAKNIQYF. The V and J genes are TRBV7-2 and TRBJ2-4. The germline V gene has CDR1 SGHTA and CDR2 FQGNSA. The CDR3 has 15 residues.

The chain couples TRBV30 to TRBJ2-3. The germline CDR1 and CDR2 sequences are GTSNPN and SVGIG (reference sequence). The CDR3 sequence is 14 residues long. The CDR3 region is CAFLVGLATDTQYF.

The J gene is TRBJ1-5, the V gene TRBV10-3. This CDR3 has 14 amino acids. CDR1 and CDR2 from the germline V gene are ENHRY and SYGVKD. The CDR3 loop is CAISQEGLNQPQHF.

The chain joins TRBV28 to TRBJ1-1; the D gene TCRdb calls, TRBD1, cannot be checked with no DNA. The CDR3 is 14 residues long. Germline loops: CDR1 MDHEN, CDR2 SYDVKM. CDR3 sequence reads: CASSSGARSTEAFF.

V and J are TRBV6-5 and TRBJ2-5; the TCRdb call, TRBD2, lacks DNA for checking. The CDR3 covers 16 residues. The germline V gene encodes CDR1 MNHEY and CDR2 SVGAGI. The CDR3 is CASRLRLAGGQETQYF.

This rearrangement joins TRBV4-1 to TRBJ2-1; absent DNA, TCRdb's TRBD2 call cannot be checked. The CDR3 spans 18 residues. Germline V gives CDR1 MGHRA, CDR2 YSYEKL. Here the CDR3 reads CASSRGLAGGQSYNEQFF.

J is TRBJ2-3 and V is TRBV7-3. There are 11 residues in the CDR3. Looked up from germline, CDR1 is SGHTA and CDR2 is FQGTGA. CDR3 sequence reads: CHCSATDTQYF.

This chain uses TRBV20-1 with TRBJ1-2. CDR3 length: 11 residues. Looked up from germline, CDR1 is DFQATT and CDR2 is SNEGSKA (reference sequence). CDR3: CSARGTSGYTF.

The chain has TRBV18 and TRBJ2-1; TCRdb's D call, TRBD1, is unchecked because there is no DNA. This CDR3 has 16 amino acids. The germline V gene has CDR1 KGHSH and CDR2 LQKENI. CDR3 sequence reads: CASSPPGSLRNNEQFF.

The V call is TRBV20-1, the J call TRBJ2-2. CDR1 DFQATT and CDR2 SNEGSKA come from the germline V gene (reference sequence). The CDR3 contains 11 residues. The CDR3 spells CSASPTGELFF.